Described below is a single TCR beta chain sequence and its context. Its cognate antigen is unknown. Distinct nucleotide sequences in the sample also encode this CDR3. Data came from immunoSEQ multiplex PCR; TCRdb stores just in-frame clones and leaves some out. The profile covers about 90,000 clones, with around 67% appearing a single time and roughly 24% taken by the ten largest. The data stem from a study of CD8 T cell repertoires and HIV-1 epitope variants. Study at large: Epitopes were three Gag families plus Nef HW9 and YT9. 1M T cells were kept uncultured as a baseline. Study observations and caveats: Of fewer than 10 antigen-specific beta clonotypes, more than five appeared to cross-react with escape variants.

Trimming stripped 0 bases from V and 5 bases from J, with 7 bases between. The V gene's germline CDR1 is GTSNPN and CDR2 SVGIG (reference sequence). The CDR3 is 12 residues long. The receptor was isolated from a male donor with HIV. Input material: uncultured baseline CD8+ T cells from peripheral blood mononuclear cells (PBMCs). The rearrangement links TRBV30 to TRBJ2-5; a possible D gene is TRBD1 (6 bases). The CDR3 protein is CAWSVRGETQYF. As DNA, the CDR3 is TGTGCCTGGAGTGTAAGGGGGGAGACCCAGTACTTC.